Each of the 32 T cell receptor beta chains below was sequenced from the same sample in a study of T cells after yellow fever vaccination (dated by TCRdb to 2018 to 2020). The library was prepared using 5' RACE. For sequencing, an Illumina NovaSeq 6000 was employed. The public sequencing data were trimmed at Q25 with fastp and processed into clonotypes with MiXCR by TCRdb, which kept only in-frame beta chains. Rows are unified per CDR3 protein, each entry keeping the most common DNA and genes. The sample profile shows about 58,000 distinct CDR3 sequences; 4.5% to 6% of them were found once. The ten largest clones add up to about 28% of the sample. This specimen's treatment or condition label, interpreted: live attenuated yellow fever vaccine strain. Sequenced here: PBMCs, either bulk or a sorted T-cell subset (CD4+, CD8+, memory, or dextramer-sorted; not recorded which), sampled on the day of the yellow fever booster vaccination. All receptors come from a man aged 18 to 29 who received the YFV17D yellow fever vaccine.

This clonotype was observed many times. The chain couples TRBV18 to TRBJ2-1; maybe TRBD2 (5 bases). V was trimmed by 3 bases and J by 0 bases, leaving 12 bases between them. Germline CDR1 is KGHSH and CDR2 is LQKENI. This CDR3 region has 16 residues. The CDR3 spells CASSPRGDPSYNEQFF. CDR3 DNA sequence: TGTGCCAGCTCACCTCGGGGAGATCCCTCCTACAATGAGCAGTTCTTC. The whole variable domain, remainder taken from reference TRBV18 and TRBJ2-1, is NAGVMQNPRHLVRRRGQEARLRCSPMKGHSHVYWYRQLPEEGLKFMVYLQKENIIDESGMPKERFSAEFPKEGPSILRIQQVVRGDSAAYFCASSPRGDPSYNEQFFGPGTRLTVL.

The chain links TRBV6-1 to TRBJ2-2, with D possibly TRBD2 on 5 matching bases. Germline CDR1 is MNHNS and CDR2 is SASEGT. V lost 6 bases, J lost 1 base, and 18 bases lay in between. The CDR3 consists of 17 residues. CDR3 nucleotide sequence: TGTGCCAGCAGGCCCGGCATTGGCGAGGGGAACACCGGGGAGCTGTTTTTT. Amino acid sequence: CASRPGIGEGNTGELFF.

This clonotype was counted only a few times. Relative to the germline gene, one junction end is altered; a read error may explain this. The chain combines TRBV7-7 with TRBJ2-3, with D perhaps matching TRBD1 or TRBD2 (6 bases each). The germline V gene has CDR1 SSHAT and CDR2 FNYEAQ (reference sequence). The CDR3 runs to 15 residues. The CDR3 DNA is TGTGCTAGCAGCTTATTAGGGGGGAGCACAGATACGCAGTATTTT. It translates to CASSLLGGSTDTQYF.

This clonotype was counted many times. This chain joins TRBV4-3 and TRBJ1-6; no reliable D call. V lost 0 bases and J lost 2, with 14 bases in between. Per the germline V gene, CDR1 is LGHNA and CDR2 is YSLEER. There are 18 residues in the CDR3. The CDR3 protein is CASSQDHVGKAYNSPLHF. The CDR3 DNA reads TGCGCCAGCAGCCAAGATCACGTGGGGAAGGCCTATAATTCACCCCTCCACTTT.

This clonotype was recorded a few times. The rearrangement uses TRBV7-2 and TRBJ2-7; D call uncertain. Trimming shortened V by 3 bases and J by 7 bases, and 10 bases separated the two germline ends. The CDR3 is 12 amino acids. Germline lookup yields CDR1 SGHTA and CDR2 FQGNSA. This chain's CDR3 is CASSFSGREQYF. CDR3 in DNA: TGTGCCAGCAGCTTCTCAGGTCGGGAGCAGTACTTC.

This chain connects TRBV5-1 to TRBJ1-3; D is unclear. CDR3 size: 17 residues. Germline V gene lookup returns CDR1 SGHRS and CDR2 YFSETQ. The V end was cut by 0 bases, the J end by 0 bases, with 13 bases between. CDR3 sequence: CASSLGLGTPSGNTIYF. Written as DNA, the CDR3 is TGCGCCAGCAGCTTGGGGTTAGGCACCCCCTCTGGAAACACCATATATTTT.

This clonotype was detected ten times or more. CDR3 DNA: TGTGCCAGCAGTAGGGGAGGTCCCGGACAATTAAACACCGGGGAGCTGTTTTTT. Encoded protein: CASSRGGPGQLNTGELFF. V gene TRBV6-6 combines with J gene TRBJ2-2; maybe TRBD2 (6 bases). Germline loops: CDR1 MNHNY, CDR2 SVGAGI (reference sequence). CDR3 length: 18 residues. The V end lost 5 bases, the J end lost 2 bases, and 21 bases lay between the germline ends.

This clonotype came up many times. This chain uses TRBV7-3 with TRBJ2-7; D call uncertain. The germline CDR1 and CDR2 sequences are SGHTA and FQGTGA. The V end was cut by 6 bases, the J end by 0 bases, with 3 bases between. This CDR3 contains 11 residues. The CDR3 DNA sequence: TGTGCCAGCAGTTGCTCCTACGAGCAGTACTTC. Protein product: CASSCSYEQYF.

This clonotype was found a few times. This CDR3 is CASSSQGGLEQYV. DNA for the CDR3: TGTGCCAGCAGCTCCCAGGGGGGACTCGAGCAGTACGTC. The rearrangement uses TRBV7-2 and TRBJ2-7; D may be TRBD1 (7 bases). This CDR3 has 13 residues. Germline loops: CDR1 SGHTA, CDR2 FQGNSA. Trimming shortened V by 4 bases and J by 6 bases, and 13 bases separated the two germline ends.

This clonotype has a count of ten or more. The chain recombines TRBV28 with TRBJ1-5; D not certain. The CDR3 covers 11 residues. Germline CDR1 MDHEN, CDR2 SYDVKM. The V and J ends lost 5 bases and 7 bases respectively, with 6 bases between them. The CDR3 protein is CASSLGQPQHF. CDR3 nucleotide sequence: TGTGCCAGCAGTCTGGGGCAGCCCCAGCATTTT.

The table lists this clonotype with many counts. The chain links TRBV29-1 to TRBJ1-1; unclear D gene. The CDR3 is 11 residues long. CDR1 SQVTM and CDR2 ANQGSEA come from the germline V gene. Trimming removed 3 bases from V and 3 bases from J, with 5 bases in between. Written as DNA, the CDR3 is TGCAGCGTTGACACGTACACTGAAGCTTTCTTT. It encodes CSVDTYTEAFF.

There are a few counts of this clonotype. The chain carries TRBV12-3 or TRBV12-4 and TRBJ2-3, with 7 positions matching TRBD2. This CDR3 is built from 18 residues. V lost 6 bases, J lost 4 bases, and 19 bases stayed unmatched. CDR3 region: CASSPIGKAGKVSDTQYF. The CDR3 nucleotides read TGTGCCAGCAGCCCAATAGGAAAAGCGGGGAAGGTTTCAGATACGCAGTATTTT.

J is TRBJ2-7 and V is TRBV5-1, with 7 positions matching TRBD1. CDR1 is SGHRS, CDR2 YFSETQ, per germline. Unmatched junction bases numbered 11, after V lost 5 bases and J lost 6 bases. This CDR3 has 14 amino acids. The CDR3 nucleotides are TGCGCCAGCAGTCGAAGACAGGGTGGCGGCGAGCAGTACGTC. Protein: CASSRRQGGGEQYV.

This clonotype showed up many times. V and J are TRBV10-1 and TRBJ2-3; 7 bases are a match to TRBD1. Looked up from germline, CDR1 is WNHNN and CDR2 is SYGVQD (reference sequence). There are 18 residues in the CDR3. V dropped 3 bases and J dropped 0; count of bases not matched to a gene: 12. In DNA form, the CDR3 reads TGCGCCAGCAGTGATCCAGGGACAGATTCAGCTAGCACAGATACGCAGTATTTT. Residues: CASSDPGTDSASTDTQYF.

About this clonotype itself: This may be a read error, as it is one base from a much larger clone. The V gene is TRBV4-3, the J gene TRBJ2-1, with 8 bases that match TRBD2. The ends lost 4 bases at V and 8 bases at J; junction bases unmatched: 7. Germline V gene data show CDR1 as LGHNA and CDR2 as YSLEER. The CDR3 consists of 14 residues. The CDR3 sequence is CASSLRGGQYEQFF. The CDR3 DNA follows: TGCGCCAGCAGCCTCCGGGGGGGCCAATATGAGCAGTTCTTC.

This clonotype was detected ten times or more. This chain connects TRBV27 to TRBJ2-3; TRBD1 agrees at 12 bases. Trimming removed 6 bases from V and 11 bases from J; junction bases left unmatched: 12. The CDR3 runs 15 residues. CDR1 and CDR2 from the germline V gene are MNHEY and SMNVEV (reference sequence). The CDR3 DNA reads TGTGCCAGCAGAGTCCGGGACAGGGGGCTCACAGAGCAGTATTTT. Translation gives CASRVRDRGLTEQYF.

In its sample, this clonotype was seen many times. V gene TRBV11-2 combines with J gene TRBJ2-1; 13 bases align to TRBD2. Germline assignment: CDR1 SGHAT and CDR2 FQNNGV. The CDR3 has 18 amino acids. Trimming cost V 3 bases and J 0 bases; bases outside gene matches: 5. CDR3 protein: CASSLRLAGGRSYNEQFF. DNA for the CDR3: TGTGCCAGCAGCTTGCGACTAGCGGGGGGACGCTCCTACAATGAGCAGTTCTTC.

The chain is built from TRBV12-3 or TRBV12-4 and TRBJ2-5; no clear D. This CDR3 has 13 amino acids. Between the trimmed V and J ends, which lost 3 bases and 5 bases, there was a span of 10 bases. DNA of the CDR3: TGTGCCAGCAGTTTTACCGTCCGGGAGACCCAGTACTTC. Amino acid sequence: CASSFTVRETQYF.

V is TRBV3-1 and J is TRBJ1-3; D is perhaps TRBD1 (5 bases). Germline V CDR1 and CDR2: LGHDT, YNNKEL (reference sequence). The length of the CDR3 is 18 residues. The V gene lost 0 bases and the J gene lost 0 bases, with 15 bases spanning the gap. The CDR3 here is CASSQELGDFYSGNTIYF. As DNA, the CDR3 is TGTGCCAGCAGCCAAGAGTTGGGGGATTTTTACTCTGGAAACACCATATATTTT. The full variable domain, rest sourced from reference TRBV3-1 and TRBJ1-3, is DTAVSQTPKYLVTQMGNDKSIKCEQNLGHDTMYWYKQDSKKFLKIMFSYNNKELIINETVPNRFSPKSPDKAHLNLHINSLELGDSAVYFCASSQELGDFYSGNTIYFGEGSWLTVV.

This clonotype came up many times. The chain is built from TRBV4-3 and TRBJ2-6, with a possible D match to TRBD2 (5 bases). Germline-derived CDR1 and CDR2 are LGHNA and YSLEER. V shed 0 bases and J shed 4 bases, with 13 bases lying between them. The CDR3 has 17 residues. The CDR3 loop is CASSQDRGDSGANVLTF. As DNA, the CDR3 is TGCGCCAGCAGCCAAGATCGGGGTGATTCCGGGGCCAACGTCCTGACTTTC.

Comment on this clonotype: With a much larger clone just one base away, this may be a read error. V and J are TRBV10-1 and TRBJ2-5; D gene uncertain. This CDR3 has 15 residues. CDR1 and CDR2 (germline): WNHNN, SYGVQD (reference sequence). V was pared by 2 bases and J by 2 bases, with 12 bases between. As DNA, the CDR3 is TGCGCCAGCAGTGAGGCCCTATCCGTTCAAGAGACCCAGTACTTC. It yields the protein CASSEALSVQETQYF.

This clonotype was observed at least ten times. The CDR3 DNA reads as TGTGCCAGCAGCCAAGTGGGGACTAGCGTTCGACTTTACAATGAGCAGTTCTTC. Translated: CASSQVGTSVRLYNEQFF. The J gene is TRBJ2-1, the V gene TRBV14; TRBD2 matches 10 bases. V shed 1 base, J shed 4 bases, and the junction held 10 bases outside the gene matches. The CDR3 spans 18 residues. The germline CDR1 and CDR2 sequences are SGHDN and FVKESK.

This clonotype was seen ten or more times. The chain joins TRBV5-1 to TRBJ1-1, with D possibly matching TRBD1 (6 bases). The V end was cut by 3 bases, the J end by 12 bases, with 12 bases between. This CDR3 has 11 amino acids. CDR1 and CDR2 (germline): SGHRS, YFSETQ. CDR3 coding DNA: TGCGCCAGCAGCTCAGGACAGTTTCCTTTCTTT. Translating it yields CASSSGQFPFF.

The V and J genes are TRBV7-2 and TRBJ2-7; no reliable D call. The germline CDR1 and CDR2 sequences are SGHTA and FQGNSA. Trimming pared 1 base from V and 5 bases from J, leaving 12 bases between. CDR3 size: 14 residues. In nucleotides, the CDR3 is TGTGCCAGCAGCTTAGATGGCGGACCGAACGAGCAGTACTTC. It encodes CASSLDGGPNEQYF.

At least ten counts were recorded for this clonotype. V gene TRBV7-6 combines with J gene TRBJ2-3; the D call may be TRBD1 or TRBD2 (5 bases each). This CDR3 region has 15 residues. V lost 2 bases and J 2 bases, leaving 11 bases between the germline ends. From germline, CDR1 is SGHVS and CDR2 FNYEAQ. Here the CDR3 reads CASSLTGRDTDTQYF. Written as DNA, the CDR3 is TGTGCCAGCAGCTTAACGGGGCGAGACACAGATACGCAGTATTTT.

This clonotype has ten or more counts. The CDR3 bases are TGTGCCACCAGTGATAGTACAGGGTACGAGACCCAGTACTTC. Protein: CATSDSTGYETQYF. V gene TRBV24-1 combines with J gene TRBJ2-5; D perhaps matches TRBD1 (6 bases). V was shortened by 3 bases and J by 5 bases, with 12 bases between the two germline ends. The germline V gene has CDR1 KGHDR and CDR2 SFDVKD. The CDR3 has 14 residues.

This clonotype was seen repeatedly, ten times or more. DNA of the CDR3: TGCGCCAGCAGCCAAGAATCGGGGCCGAGCACAGATACGCAGTATTTT. Translation: CASSQESGPSTDTQYF. The V gene is TRBV4-3, the J gene TRBJ2-3, with D possibly being TRBD1 or TRBD2 (5 bases each). The CDR3 is 16 amino acids. Germline CDR1 is LGHNA and CDR2 is YSLEER. V was trimmed by 0 bases and J by 0 bases, leaving 10 bases between them.

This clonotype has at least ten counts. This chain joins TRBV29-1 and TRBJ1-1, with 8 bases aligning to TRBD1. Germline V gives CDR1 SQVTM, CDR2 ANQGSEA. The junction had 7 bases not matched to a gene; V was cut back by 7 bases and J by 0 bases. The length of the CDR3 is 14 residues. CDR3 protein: CSAARTGMNTEAFF. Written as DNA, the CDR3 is TGCAGCGCTGCCAGGACAGGGATGAACACTGAAGCTTTCTTT.

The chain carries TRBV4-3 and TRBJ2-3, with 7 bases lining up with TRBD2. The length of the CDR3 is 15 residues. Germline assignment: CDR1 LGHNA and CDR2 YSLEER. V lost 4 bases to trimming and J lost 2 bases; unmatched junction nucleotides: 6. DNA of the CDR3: TGCGCCAGCAGCCGGACTAGTTTAAACACAGATACGCAGTATTTT. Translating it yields CASSRTSLNTDTQYF.

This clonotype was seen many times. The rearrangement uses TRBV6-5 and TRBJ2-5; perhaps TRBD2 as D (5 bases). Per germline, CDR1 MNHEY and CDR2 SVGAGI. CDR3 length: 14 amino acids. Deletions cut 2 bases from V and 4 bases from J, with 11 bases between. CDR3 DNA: TGTGCCAGCAGTTACCGGTTTGCGGGAGAGACCCAGTACTTC. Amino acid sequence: CASSYRFAGETQYF.

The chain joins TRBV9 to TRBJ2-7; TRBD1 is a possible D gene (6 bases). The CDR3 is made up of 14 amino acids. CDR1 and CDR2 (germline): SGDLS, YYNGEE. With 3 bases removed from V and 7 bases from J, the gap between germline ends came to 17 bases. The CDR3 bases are TGTGCCAGCAGCGCTCGGGGACACAATGCAGAGCAGTACTTC. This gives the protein CASSARGHNAEQYF.

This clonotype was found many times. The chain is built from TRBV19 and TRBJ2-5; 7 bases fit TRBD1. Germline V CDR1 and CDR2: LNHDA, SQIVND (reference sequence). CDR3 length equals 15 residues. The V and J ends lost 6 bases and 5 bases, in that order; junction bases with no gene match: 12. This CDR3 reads CASRNSNRGSETQYF. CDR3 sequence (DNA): TGTGCCAGTAGGAATTCCAACAGGGGAAGTGAGACCCAGTACTTC.